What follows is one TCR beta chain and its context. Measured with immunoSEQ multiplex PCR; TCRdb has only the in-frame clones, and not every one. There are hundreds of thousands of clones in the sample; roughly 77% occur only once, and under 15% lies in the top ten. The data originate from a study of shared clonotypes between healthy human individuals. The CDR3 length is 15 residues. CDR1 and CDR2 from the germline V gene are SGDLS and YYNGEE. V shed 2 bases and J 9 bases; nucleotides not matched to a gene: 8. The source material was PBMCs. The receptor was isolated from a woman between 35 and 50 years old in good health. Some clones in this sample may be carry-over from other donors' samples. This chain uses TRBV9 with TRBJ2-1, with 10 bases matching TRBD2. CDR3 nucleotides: TGTGCCAGCAGCGTTGGACTAGCGGCTTCGGGTGAGCAGTTCTTC. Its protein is CASSVGLAASGEQFF.